The clone carrying this T cell receptor (beta chain) came up a few times. Only in-frame clones appear in the TCRdb table, and some are missing; sequencing was by immunoSEQ multiplex PCR. The data hold some 100,000 clones, with approximately 93% observed a single time. These data come from a study of blood T cell repertoires in COVID-19. Study information: Material from acute and convalescent COVID-19 was sourced from the United States, Italy and Spain.

Germline trimming cut 2 bases from V and 0 bases from J; bases unmatched to any gene: 2. Per the germline V gene, CDR1 is LGHDT and CDR2 is YNNKEL (reference sequence). The length of the CDR3 is 16 residues. Sequenced input: peripheral blood. The sequence was collected from a man between 60 and 70 years old with acute or convalescent COVID-19. The chain joins TRBV3-1 (or the pseudogene TRBV3-2) to TRBJ2-2, with 8 positions matching TRBD2. The CDR3 loop reads CASSQTAGANTGELFF. The CDR3 DNA follows: TGTGCCAGCAGCCAAACAGCGGGAGCGAACACCGGGGAGCTGTTTTTT.